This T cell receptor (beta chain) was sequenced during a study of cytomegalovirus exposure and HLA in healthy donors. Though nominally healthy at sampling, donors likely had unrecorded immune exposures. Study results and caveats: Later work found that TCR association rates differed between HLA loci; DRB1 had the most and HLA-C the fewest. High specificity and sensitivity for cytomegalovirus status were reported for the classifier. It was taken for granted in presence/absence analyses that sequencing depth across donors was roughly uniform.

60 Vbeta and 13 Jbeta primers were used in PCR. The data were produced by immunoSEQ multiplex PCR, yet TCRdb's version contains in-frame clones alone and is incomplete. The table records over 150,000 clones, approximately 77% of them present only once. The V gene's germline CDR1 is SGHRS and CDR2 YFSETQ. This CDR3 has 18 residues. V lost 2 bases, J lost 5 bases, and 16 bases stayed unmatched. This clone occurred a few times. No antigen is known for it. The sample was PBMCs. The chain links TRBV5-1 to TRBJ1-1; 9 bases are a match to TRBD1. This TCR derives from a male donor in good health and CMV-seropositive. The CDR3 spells CASSLGWDRERGGTEAFF. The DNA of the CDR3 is TGCGCCAGCAGCTTAGGTTGGGACAGGGAAAGAGGTGGAACTGAAGCTTTCTTT.